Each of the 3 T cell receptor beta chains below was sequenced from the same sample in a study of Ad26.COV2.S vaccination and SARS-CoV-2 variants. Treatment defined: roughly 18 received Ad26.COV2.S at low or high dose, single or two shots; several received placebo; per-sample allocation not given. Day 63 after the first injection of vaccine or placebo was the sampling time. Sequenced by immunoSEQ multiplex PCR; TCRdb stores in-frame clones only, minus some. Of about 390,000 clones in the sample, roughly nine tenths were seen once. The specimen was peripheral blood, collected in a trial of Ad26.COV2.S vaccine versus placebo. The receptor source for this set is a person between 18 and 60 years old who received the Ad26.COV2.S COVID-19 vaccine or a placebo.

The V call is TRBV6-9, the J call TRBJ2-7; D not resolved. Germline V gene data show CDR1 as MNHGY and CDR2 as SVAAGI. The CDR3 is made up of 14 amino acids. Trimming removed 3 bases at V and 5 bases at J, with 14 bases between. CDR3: CASSYETVPNEQYF. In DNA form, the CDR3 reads TGTGCCAGCAGTTACGAGACTGTCCCCAACGAGCAGTACTTC.

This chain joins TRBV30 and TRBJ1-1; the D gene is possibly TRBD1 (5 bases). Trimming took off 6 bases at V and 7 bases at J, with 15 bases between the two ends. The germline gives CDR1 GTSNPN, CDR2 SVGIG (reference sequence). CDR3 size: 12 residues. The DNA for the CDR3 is TGTGCCTGCTTGGGACCGCCTAATGAAGCTTTCTTT. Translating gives CACLGPPNEAFF. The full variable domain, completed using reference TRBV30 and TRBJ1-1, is SQTIHQWPATLVQPVGSPLSLECTVEGTSNPNLYWYRQAAGRGLQLLFYSVGIGQISSEVPQNLSASRPQDRQFILSSKKLLLSDSGFYLCACLGPPNEAFFGQGTRLTVV.

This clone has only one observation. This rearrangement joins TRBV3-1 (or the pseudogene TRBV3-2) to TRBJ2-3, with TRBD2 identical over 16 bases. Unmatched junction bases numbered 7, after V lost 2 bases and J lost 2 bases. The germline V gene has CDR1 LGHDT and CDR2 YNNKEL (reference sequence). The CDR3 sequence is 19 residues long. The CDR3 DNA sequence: TGTGCCAGCAGCCAACTGGGGACTAGCGGGGGGGCCTTCACAGATACGCAGTATTTT. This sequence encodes CASSQLGTSGGAFTDTQYF.